The 10 T cell receptor beta chains below come from one sample, sequenced in a study of OX40 agonist ivuxolimab in advanced cancers. Sequenced by immunoSEQ multiplex PCR; TCRdb stores in-frame clones only, minus some. The data contain roughly 69,000 clones, around 87% of them singletons. Material: CD4+ or CD8+ T cells sorted from blood, obtained in a trial of the OX40 agonist ivuxolimab. The receptors were gathered from an adult with an advanced solid tumor such as melanoma, head and neck, liver or kidney cancer.

The J gene is TRBJ1-6, the V gene TRBV11-2; TRBD1 is a possible D gene (5 bases). Deletions cut 2 bases from V and 7 bases from J, with 6 bases between. The CDR3 consists of 13 residues. CDR1 and CDR2 (germline): SGHAT, FQNNGV. DNA for the CDR3: TGTGCCAGCAGCTTACAGGGAAATTCACCCCTCCACTTT. It encodes CASSLQGNSPLHF.

V usage is TRBV4-1 and J usage is TRBJ1-1, with 8 bases fitting TRBD1. Losses at the gene ends were 5 bases for V and 5 bases for J; bases not matched to a gene: 7. In germline, CDR1 is MGHRA, CDR2 YSYEKL. CDR3 length: 14 amino acids. The CDR3 sequence is CASSYGTGRTEAFF. In nucleotides, the CDR3 is TGCGCCAGCAGCTACGGGACAGGTAGAACTGAAGCTTTCTTT.

This chain connects TRBV7-9 to TRBJ2-5; TRBD2 agrees at 7 bases. J was trimmed by 5 bases and V by 0 bases; bases with no gene match: 3. Germline loops: CDR1 SEHNR, CDR2 FQNEAQ (reference sequence). This CDR3 region has 14 residues. CDR3 sequence: CASSLAGAGETQYF. The CDR3 nucleotides are TGTGCCAGCAGCTTAGCTGGAGCGGGGGAGACCCAGTACTTC.

This clone rates as medium-sized. The J gene is TRBJ1-1, the V gene TRBV18; D not resolved. Germline V gene data show CDR1 as KGHSH and CDR2 as LQKENI. The CDR3 spans 11 residues. V dropped 3 bases and J dropped 5 bases, with 4 bases sitting between them. This CDR3 is CASSPGTEAFF. As DNA, the CDR3 is TGTGCCAGCTCACCGGGTACTGAAGCTTTCTTT.

The chain links TRBV7-2 to TRBJ2-7; D may be TRBD1 (5 bases). V lost 5 bases to trimming and J lost 1 base, with 9 bases between them. The germline gives CDR1 SGHTA, CDR2 FQGNSA. There are 13 residues in the CDR3. In nucleotides, the CDR3 is TGTGCCAGCAGCAAAAGACAGTCCTACGAGCAGTACTTC. Encoded protein: CASSKRQSYEQYF.

This clone was detected only a few times. The J gene is TRBJ1-2, the V gene TRBV6-1, with a possible D match to TRBD1 (5 bases). V lost 2 bases, J lost 1 base, and 14 bases lay in between. This CDR3 region has 16 residues. From germline, CDR1 is MNHNS and CDR2 SASEGT. CDR3 coding DNA: TGTGCCAGCAGTGAAATTATGAGGGACCTTAACTATGGCTACACCTTC. Translated, it gives CASSEIMRDLNYGYTF.

V is TRBV11-1 and J is TRBJ2-5; D is uncertain. The V gene lost 0 bases and the J gene lost 5 bases, with 13 bases spanning the gap. The CDR3 covers 15 residues. Germline V lookup: CDR1 SGHAT, CDR2 FQDESV (reference sequence). In nucleotides, the CDR3 is TGTGCCAGCAGCTTAGCACACCCATTTCGGGAGACCCAGTACTTC. This codes for CASSLAHPFRETQYF. Full variable domain (rest looked up from reference TRBV11-1 and TRBJ2-5): EAEVAQSPRYKITEKSQAVAFWCDPISGHATLYWYRQILGQGPELLVQFQDESVVDDSQLPKDRFSAERLKGVDSTLKIQPAELGDSAMYLCASSLAHPFRETQYFGPGTRLLVL.

The sample holds a few counts of this clone. In DNA, the CDR3 is TGTGCCAGCAGTAGTAGGCAGGATAATCAGCCCCAGCATTTT. Protein sequence: CASSSRQDNQPQHF. This chain joins TRBV6-6 and TRBJ1-5; no definite D call. V was cut by 5 bases and J by 4 bases, with 12 bases left in between. The V gene's germline CDR1 is MNHNY and CDR2 SVGAGI (reference sequence). The CDR3 sequence is 14 residues long.

The V gene is TRBV28, the J gene TRBJ2-1; TRBD1 matches at 7 bases. Germline values: CDR1 MDHEN, CDR2 SYDVKM. The ends lost 5 bases at V and 8 bases at J; junction bases unmatched: 12. The CDR3 consists of 15 residues. CDR3 loop: CASSPGQIRSHEQFF. The CDR3 coding sequence is TGTGCCAGCAGTCCGGGACAGATAAGATCCCATGAGCAGTTCTTC. Variable domain in full (rest from reference TRBV28 and TRBJ2-1): DVKVTQSSRYLVKRTGEKVFLECVQDMDHENMFWYRQDPGLGLRLIYFSYDVKMKEKGDIPEGYSVSREKKERFSLILESASTNQTSMYLCASSPGQIRSHEQFFGPGTRLTVL.

V gene TRBV10-1 combines with J gene TRBJ2-1; 14 positions match TRBD2. The CDR3 totals 15 residues. Germline V gives CDR1 WNHNN, CDR2 SYGVQD (reference sequence). Trimming took 8 bases from V and 0 from J; bases not matched to a gene: 0. CDR3 sequence: CASGLAGGSYNEQFF. CDR3 bases: TGCGCCAGCGGACTAGCGGGAGGCTCCTACAATGAGCAGTTCTTC.